These T cell receptor beta chains were read from a single sample in a study of cytomegalovirus exposure and HLA in healthy donors. Assay used: immunoSEQ multiplex PCR; TCRdb lists only in-frame clones, some missing. The repertoire holds approximately 110,000 clones, over 65% seen once, with approximately 5% in the top ten. Sequencing was done on a sample of PBMCs. Receptors originate from a woman between 25 and 40 years old in good health and CMV-seropositive. Each CDR3 is given with its conserved first and last residue. Fields, in order: V gene, D gene, clone size, J gene, CDR3 DNA, CDR3 protein. The D gene is left open where the match is weak. Clone sizes are given selectively: once, few, many, or a class where the clone is expanded.

V gene: TRBV5-1
D gene: TRBD1
clone size: once
J gene: TRBJ1-5
CDR3 DNA: TGCGCCAGCAGCCCAGGACAGGCCGGAGTGGAGCCCCAGCATTTT
CDR3 protein: CASSPGQAGVEPQHF

V gene: TRBV18
D gene: .
clone size: once
J gene: TRBJ2-7
CDR3 DNA: TGTGCCAGCTCACCTTCTTTGGGAGGTTTCTTCGAGCAGTACTTC
CDR3 protein: CASSPSLGGFFEQYF

V gene: TRBV4-1
D gene: .
clone size: .
J gene: TRBJ2-7
CDR3 DNA: TGCGCCAGCAGCCTACCCGGAGCCTACGAGCAGTACTTC
CDR3 protein: CASSLPGAYEQYF

V gene: TRBV12-5
D gene: .
clone size: .
J gene: TRBJ1-4
CDR3 DNA: TGTGCTAGTGGTTTGGTACTTGCAACTAATGAAAAACTGTTTTTT
CDR3 protein: CASGLVLATNEKLFF

V gene: TRBV5-1
D gene: .
clone size: .
J gene: TRBJ1-2
CDR3 DNA: TGCGCCAGCAGCTTGGAGGAGGGGCTCGACCGCTTACTCTATGGCTACACCTTC
CDR3 protein: CASSLEEGLDRLLYGYTF

V gene: TRBV11-3
D gene: TRBD1
clone size: .
J gene: TRBJ1-4
CDR3 DNA: TGTGCCAGCAGCCCCGGACAGGCTAGGGATGAAAAACTGTTTTTT
CDR3 protein: CASSPGQARDEKLFF

V gene: TRBV30
D gene: .
clone size: .
J gene: TRBJ2-7
CDR3 DNA: TGTGCCTGGAGAAAAGGACAGACCTACGAGCAGTACTTC
CDR3 protein: CAWRKGQTYEQYF

V gene: TRBV10-3
D gene: TRBD2
clone size: .
J gene: TRBJ2-3
CDR3 DNA: TGTGCCATCAGTGACCAGACTAGCGGGGGGCCTACCACACGATTCACAGATACGCAGTATTTT
CDR3 protein: CAISDQTSGGPTTRFTDTQYF

V gene: TRBV19
D gene: .
clone size: .
J gene: TRBJ1-5
CDR3 DNA: TGTGCCAGTAGCCGGGGACTGTTCAATCAGCCCCAGCATTTT
CDR3 protein: CASSRGLFNQPQHF

V gene: TRBV5-1
D gene: .
clone size: .
J gene: TRBJ2-1
CDR3 DNA: TGCGCCAGCAGCTCGAGAGGAGTTGTAACCAATGAGCAGTTCTTC
CDR3 protein: CASSSRGVVTNEQFF

V gene: TRBV9
D gene: .
clone size: .
J gene: TRBJ1-2
CDR3 DNA: TGTGCCAGCAGCGTAGAACCAGGGTATGGCTACACCTTC
CDR3 protein: CASSVEPGYGYTF

V gene: TRBV2
D gene: .
clone size: few
J gene: TRBJ2-7
CDR3 DNA: TGTGCCAGCAGTGAGGAGGGGGCATACGAGCAGTACTTC
CDR3 protein: CASSEEGAYEQYF

V gene: TRBV27
D gene: .
clone size: .
J gene: TRBJ1-4
CDR3 DNA: TGTGCCACCGGAAGTTCTAGGATTAATGAAAAACTGTTTTTT
CDR3 protein: CATGSSRINEKLFF

V gene: TRBV18
D gene: .
clone size: .
J gene: TRBJ1-5
CDR3 DNA: TGTGCCAGCTCCCGGGGATCCGGGGGCAATCAGCCCCAGCATTTT
CDR3 protein: CASSRGSGGNQPQHF

V gene: TRBV7-9
D gene: .
clone size: few
J gene: TRBJ2-3
CDR3 DNA: TGTGCCAGCAGCTTTCTCCGGACTAGCACAGATACGCAGTATTTT
CDR3 protein: CASSFLRTSTDTQYF

V gene: TRBV4-2
D gene: TRBD1
clone size: once
J gene: TRBJ1-5
CDR3 DNA: TGTGCCAGCAGCCCAGGACAGGCATATAGCAATCAGCCCCAGCATTTT
CDR3 protein: CASSPGQAYSNQPQHF

V gene: TRBV30
D gene: TRBD1
clone size: .
J gene: TRBJ1-5
CDR3 DNA: TGTGCCTGGGACAGGGGGCAGGGCAATCAGCCCCAGCATTTT
CDR3 protein: CAWDRGQGNQPQHF